One sample yielded the 27 T cell receptor beta chains listed below, sequenced in a study of T cell repertoires in cytomegalovirus infection. TCRdb itself ran the reads through MiXCR, one entry per CDR3 protein. Among about 130,000 distinct CDR3 sequences listed, 20% to 30% were seen once. These receptors' targets are unknown. The material sequenced was PBMCs, sequenced either directly or after in vitro stimulation (not recorded which). The receptors originated from a human donor in good health (CMV status not recorded). Some clones in this sample may be carry-over from other donors' samples.

This clonotype was counted between two and nine times. The chain employs TRBV6-4 and TRBJ2-1; 9 bases line up with TRBD1. V lost 4 bases to trimming and J lost 8 bases; unmatched junction nucleotides: 12. This CDR3 spans 16 amino acids. Germline V gene data show CDR1 as MRHNA and CDR2 as SNTAGT. The DNA for the CDR3 is TGTGCCAGCAGTGCCCAAGCGACAGGGGGATTTTATGAGCAGTTCTTC. Protein: CASSAQATGGFYEQFF.

This clonotype occurred a few times. The CDR3 does not end in the conserved phenylalanine or tryptophan, so this is likely a read error. The limits of the CDR3 on the DNA are not certain, so only TCRdb's listed CDR3 is given. The chain joins TRBV7-6 to TRBJ1-2; the listed D gene, TRBD1, was not tested against the DNA. The CDR3 comprises 15 residues, both ends counted. CDR1 SGHVS and CDR2 FNYEAQ come from the germline V gene. CDR3 amino acids: CASSLIISSFGQGEV.

This rearrangement joins TRBV2 to TRBJ2-7; D might be TRBD1 (6 bases). V dropped 10 bases and J dropped 5 bases, with 9 bases sitting between them. The CDR3 has 10 residues. Germline CDR1 reads SNHLY; CDR2 reads FYNNEI. The DNA for the CDR3 is TGTGCCACCAGGGGAAACGAGCAGTACTTC. It specifies CATRGNEQYF.

The rearrangement links TRBV19 to TRBJ2-1; the match to TRBD2 covers 9 bases. The CDR3 runs to 17 residues. Germline CDR1 is LNHDA and CDR2 is SQIVND (reference sequence). J lost 0 bases, V lost 2 bases, and 5 bases had no gene match. Here the CDR3 DNA reads TGTGCCAGTAGTATAAGGACTAGCGTCCACTCCTACAATGAGCAGTTCTTC. It yields the protein CASSIRTSVHSYNEQFF.

The chain joins TRBV4-3 to TRBJ2-1; 12 bases agree with TRBD2. CDR3 length: 18 residues. Germline lookup yields CDR1 LGHNA and CDR2 YSLEER. V trimming: 4 bases; J trimming: 6 bases; junction bases outside the gene matches: 13. The CDR3 DNA sequence: TGCGCCAGCAGCCCAACAATCCTAGCGGGAGGGTTGGGCAATGAGCAGTTCTTC. Its translation: CASSPTILAGGLGNEQFF.

The rearrangement joins TRBV4-1 to TRBJ1-2, with D tentatively TRBD1 (6 bases). Per the germline V gene, CDR1 is MGHRA and CDR2 is YSYEKL. V was cut by 4 bases and J by 5 bases, with 11 bases left in between. This CDR3 has 13 amino acids. CDR3 sequence (DNA): TGCGCCAGCAGCCGGAAGGGGGGGTATGGCTACACCTTC. It is translated as CASSRKGGYGYTF.

This clonotype was seen many times. The chain combines TRBV7-2 with TRBJ2-7, with a weak D call TRBD2 (6 bases). V was pared by 5 bases and J by 2 bases, with 10 bases between. Germline assignment: CDR1 SGHTA and CDR2 FQGNSA. The CDR3 consists of 13 residues. In DNA form, the CDR3 reads TGTGCCAGCAGCGGCGGGACCGCCTACGAGCAGTACTTC. Translation: CASSGGTAYEQYF.

This rearrangement joins TRBV19 to TRBJ1-6; the D is unclear. This CDR3 has 15 amino acids. CDR1 is LNHDA, CDR2 SQIVND, per germline (reference sequence). Between the trimmed V and J ends, which lost 5 bases and 6 bases, there was a span of 14 bases. CDR3 sequence reads: CASSGDPVRNSPLHF. CDR3 nucleotides: TGTGCCAGTAGTGGGGATCCGGTTCGTAATTCACCCCTCCACTTT.

V and J are TRBV29-1 and TRBJ2-3; the match to TRBD2 covers 7 bases. V was pared by 7 bases and J by 1 base, with 14 bases of the junction left unmatched. The CDR3 loop spans 16 amino acids. Germline CDR1 and CDR2: SQVTM and ANQGSEA. The CDR3 loop reads CSAGRLGLAGTDTQYF. The CDR3 DNA reads as TGCAGCGCTGGTCGTCTCGGGCTAGCGGGCACAGATACGCAGTATTTT.

This clonotype has only a few counts. Here the CDR3 omits its conserved ending phenylalanine or tryptophan, so a read error is the likely source. It is unclear where the CDR3 begins or ends on the DNA, so no DNA is shown, and the CDR3 is as TCRdb lists it. This chain joins TRBV5-4 and TRBJ1-2. The V gene's germline CDR1 is SGHNT and CDR2 YYREEE (reference sequence). The CDR3 comprises 12 residues, both ends counted. CDR3 in amino acids: CASSSWSETRSL.

This clonotype was seen a handful of times. CDR3 in amino acids: CASRTGTTRSYNEQFF. CDR3 in DNA: TGTGCCAGCAGAACCGGGACTACCAGGTCCTACAATGAGCAGTTCTTC. V and J are TRBV5-4 and TRBJ2-1, with 7 bases identical to TRBD2. Germline CDR1 is SGHNT and CDR2 is YYREEE (reference sequence). Losses at the gene ends were 5 bases for V and 1 base for J; bases not matched to a gene: 9. This CDR3 spans 16 amino acids.

The chain recombines TRBV15 with TRBJ2-7; weak D call: TRBD2 (5 bases). CDR1 LNHNV and CDR2 YYDKDF come from the germline V gene (reference sequence). The germline V and J ends were trimmed by 0 bases and 2 bases, with 14 bases remaining between them. The CDR3 loop spans 16 amino acids. The CDR3 loop reads CATSRDGVDGAYEQYF. The DNA for the CDR3 is TGTGCCACCAGCAGAGATGGAGTGGACGGGGCCTACGAGCAGTACTTC.

The chain recombines TRBV5-6 with TRBJ2-6; 8 positions agree with TRBD1. From germline, CDR1 is SGHDT and CDR2 YYEEEE. The CDR3 runs 19 residues. V was pared by 1 base and J by 2 bases, with 11 bases of the junction left unmatched. Written as DNA, the CDR3 is TGTGCCAGCAGCTTGTGGACAGGGAAGGGTATCACTGGGGCCAACGTCCTGACTTTC. It yields the protein CASSLWTGKGITGANVLTF.

This clonotype was observed at least ten times. J is TRBJ1-4 and V is TRBV7-6; no reliable D call. Germline CDR1 SGHVS, CDR2 FNYEAQ. The CDR3 runs to 14 residues. V lost 8 bases and J lost 0, with 10 bases in between. The CDR3 loop is CASGLGTTNEKLFF. The DNA for the CDR3 is TGTGCCAGCGGTCTTGGGACAACTAATGAAAAACTGTTTTTT. The full variable domain, rest sourced from reference TRBV7-6 and TRBJ1-4, is GAGVSQSPRYKVTKRGQDVALRCDPISGHVSLYWYRQALGQGPEFLTYFNYEAQQDKSGLPNDRFSAERPEGSISTLTIQRTEQRDSAMYRCASGLGTTNEKLFFGSGTQLSVL.

This clonotype occurred a few times. The rearrangement links TRBV6-1 to TRBJ2-3; TRBD2 aligns across 8 bases. The CDR3 runs to 16 residues. J was trimmed by 2 bases and V by 2 bases; bases with no gene match: 6. The germline V gene encodes CDR1 MNHNS and CDR2 SASEGT. CDR3: CASSEQGTRDTDTQYF. The CDR3 DNA sequence: TGTGCCAGCAGTGAACAGGGGACTAGAGACACAGATACGCAGTATTTT.

This chain links TRBV7-2 with TRBJ1-2; a weak D match, TRBD1 (6 bases). V lost 4 bases to trimming and J lost 7 bases, with 16 bases between them. The CDR3 consists of 14 residues. The germline V gene encodes CDR1 SGHTA and CDR2 FQGNSA. CDR3 in amino acids: CASSSRRGAPGYTF. For the CDR3, the DNA is TGTGCCAGCAGCTCCCGGCGGGGGGCCCCTGGCTACACCTTC.

This rearrangement joins TRBV19 to TRBJ2-2, with D possibly TRBD1 on 5 matching bases. With 4 bases removed from V and 5 bases from J, the gap between germline ends came to 8 bases. CDR1 is LNHDA and CDR2 is SQIVND in the germline V gene (reference sequence). The CDR3 sequence is 13 residues long. CDR3 bases: TGTGCCAGTAGTAAAAGGGGTACCGGGGAGCTGTTTTTT. This gives the protein CASSKRGTGELFF. The full variable domain, rest sourced from reference TRBV19 and TRBJ2-2, is DGGITQSPKYLFRKEGQNVTLSCEQNLNHDAMYWYRQDPGQGLRLIYYSQIVNDFQKGDIAEGYSVSREKKESFPLTVTSAQKNPTAFYLCASSKRGTGELFFGEGSRLTVL.

This clonotype was counted only a few times. The chain couples TRBV7-9 to TRBJ2-1; the match to TRBD2 covers 7 bases. The CDR3 extends over 17 amino acids. V trimming: 5 bases; J trimming: 5 bases; junction bases outside the gene matches: 15. Germline CDR1 and CDR2: SEHNR and FQNEAQ (reference sequence). The CDR3 sequence is CASSPFGSSGVNNEQFF. The CDR3 coding sequence is TGTGCCAGCAGCCCTTTCGGGTCTAGCGGAGTCAACAATGAGCAGTTCTTC.

V and J are TRBV19 and TRBJ2-1; D is perhaps TRBD1 (6 bases). V was shortened by 5 bases and J by 7 bases, with 15 bases between the two germline ends. Per germline, CDR1 LNHDA and CDR2 SQIVND (reference sequence). The CDR3 is 14 residues long. CDR3 loop: CASSVPGDGNEQFF. The CDR3 DNA is TGTGCCAGTAGTGTCCCAGGGGACGGTAATGAGCAGTTCTTC.

This clonotype turned up a few times. This chain joins TRBV19 and TRBJ1-2; possibly TRBD1 for D (6 bases). CDR3 length: 14 amino acids. Germline CDR1 reads LNHDA; CDR2 reads SQIVND (reference sequence). Between the trimmed V and J ends, which lost 5 bases and 6 bases, there was a span of 16 bases. CDR3: CASSDLRSGDGYTF. CDR3 sequence (DNA): TGTGCCAGTAGTGACCTTAGATCAGGGGATGGCTACACCTTC. The full variable domain, with the rest looked up from reference TRBV19 and TRBJ1-2, is DGGITQSPKYLFRKEGQNVTLSCEQNLNHDAMYWYRQDPGQGLRLIYYSQIVNDFQKGDIAEGYSVSREKKESFPLTVTSAQKNPTAFYLCASSDLRSGDGYTFGSGTRLTVV.

The V and J genes are TRBV7-9 and TRBJ2-2, with TRBD1 matching over 8 bases. CDR1 SEHNR and CDR2 FQNEAQ come from the germline V gene (reference sequence). This CDR3 spans 15 amino acids. Germline trimming cut 3 bases from V and 5 bases from J; bases unmatched to any gene: 5. The CDR3 DNA sequence: TGTGCCAGCAGCTTCCAGGGGGCTCGGACCGGGGAGCTGTTTTTT. Translation gives CASSFQGARTGELFF.

The table lists this clonotype with many counts. The V and J genes are TRBV7-2 and TRBJ2-7, with 7 nucleotides matching TRBD2. Germline CDR1 reads SGHTA; CDR2 reads FQGNSA. The V gene end was trimmed by 5 bases and the J gene end by 3 bases; junction bases not matched to a gene: 7. This CDR3 contains 14 residues. CDR3 DNA sequence: TGTGCCAGCAGCCCAAGGGAGGGATTCTACGAGCAGTACTTC. Translating gives CASSPREGFYEQYF.

This chain joins TRBV5-1 and TRBJ1-1; 9 bases align to TRBD1. The CDR3 runs to 14 residues. CDR1 is SGHRS and CDR2 is YFSETQ in the germline V gene. V lost 4 bases to trimming and J lost 6 bases; unmatched junction nucleotides: 7. CDR3 in amino acids: CASSQPGQGAEAFF. The CDR3 DNA reads as TGCGCCAGCAGCCAACCGGGACAGGGTGCTGAAGCTTTCTTT. Complete variable domain (other parts from reference TRBV5-1 and TRBJ1-1): KAGVTQTPRYLIKTRGQQVTLSCSPISGHRSVSWYQQTPGQGLQFLFEYFSETQRNKGNFPGRFSGRQFSNSRSEMNVSTLELGDSALYLCASSQPGQGAEAFFGQGTRLTVV.

This sequence joins TRBV12-3 or TRBV12-4 and TRBJ2-5; D is ambiguous. CDR3 size: 12 residues. V lost 6 bases and J 8 bases, leaving 13 bases between the germline ends. CDR3 residues: CASSNRRETQYF. CDR3 in DNA: TGTGCCAGCAGCAACCGAAGAGAAACCCAGTACTTC.

The chain is built from TRBV6-2 or TRBV6-3 and TRBJ1-5, with a possible D match to TRBD1 (6 bases). The germline V gene has CDR1 MNHEY and CDR2 SVGEGT. V was pared by 6 bases and J by 1 base, with 13 bases between. The length of the CDR3 is 15 residues. The CDR3 here is CASRSAGTSNQPQHF. CDR3 sequence (DNA): TGTGCCAGCAGATCAGCCGGGACAAGCAATCAGCCCCAGCATTTT.

In this sample, this clonotype turned up a few times. J is TRBJ2-7 and V is TRBV6-2 or TRBV6-3; D unclear. This CDR3 region has 12 residues. Trimming cost V 5 bases and J 0 bases, with 5 bases left between them. Germline V CDR1 and CDR2: MNHEY, SVGEGT. In DNA, the CDR3 is TGTGCCAGCAGTCAGAACTCCTACGAGCAGTACGTC. Encoded protein: CASSQNSYEQYV.

This clonotype has more than one count but fewer than ten. The CDR3 sequence: CSASGLAGGPSYNEQFF. In DNA form, the CDR3 reads TGCAGTGCTTCCGGACTAGCGGGAGGTCCCTCCTACAATGAGCAGTTCTTC. The rearrangement links TRBV20-1 to TRBJ2-1, with TRBD2 matching 14 bases. This CDR3 region has 17 residues. V gave up 5 bases and J gave up 0 bases; unmatched junction bases: 6. CDR1 is DFQATT and CDR2 is SNEGSKA in the germline V gene (reference sequence).